Shown below are 25 T cell receptor beta chains from a single sample sequenced in a study of blood T cell repertoires in COVID-19. The method was immunoSEQ multiplex PCR; TCRdb's version includes in-frame clones alone and lacks a portion of them. The sample includes more than 95,000 clones, roughly 85% of them seen just once. The sample consisted of peripheral blood. Receptors originate from a human donor in a cohort sampled during active COVID-19.

This clone was observed a handful of times. This chain joins TRBV29-1 and TRBJ2-2, with 9 bases that match TRBD2. V dropped 7 bases and J dropped 6; count of bases not matched to a gene: 9. The CDR3 is made up of 14 amino acids. Germline CDR1 reads SQVTM; CDR2 reads ANQGSEA. CDR3 coding DNA: TGCAGCGCCTATCGCGGGAGGGCCGCCGGGGAGCTGTTTTTT. This encodes CSAYRGRAAGELFF.

The CDR3 coding sequence is TGTGCCAGCAGTGACCCGAAACAGGAAAATCAGCCCCAGCATTTT. This sequence encodes CASSDPKQENQPQHF. This chain joins TRBV25-1 and TRBJ1-5; D is possibly TRBD1 (5 bases). CDR3 length equals 15 residues. V lost 3 bases and J 4 bases, leaving 13 bases between the germline ends. The germline gives CDR1 MGHDK, CDR2 SYGVNS.

The chain links TRBV19 to TRBJ1-2; 9 bases map to TRBD1. Per germline, CDR1 LNHDA and CDR2 SQIVND (reference sequence). This CDR3 has 12 residues. CDR3 in amino acids: CIGTGHNYGYTF. CDR3 DNA: TGTATAGGGACAGGGCATAACTATGGCTACACCTTC.

V is TRBV4-1 and J is TRBJ1-6; 8 nucleotides agree with TRBD1. This CDR3 spans 15 amino acids. Germline CDR1 is MGHRA and CDR2 is YSYEKL. Trimming cost V 5 bases and J 5 bases; bases outside gene matches: 5. The CDR3 protein is CASSYPDRDNSPLHF. The CDR3 DNA reads as TGCGCCAGCAGCTACCCGGACAGGGATAATTCACCCCTCCACTTT.

The chain links TRBV6-6 to TRBJ2-7; D not certain. V lost 4 bases and J lost 5, with 9 bases in between. CDR3 size: 12 residues. Germline CDR1 MNHNY, CDR2 SVGAGI (reference sequence). The CDR3 loop is CASSSNRNEQYF. The CDR3, as DNA: TGTGCCAGCAGTTCCAACAGAAACGAGCAGTACTTC.

J is TRBJ2-1 and V is TRBV9; weak D call: TRBD1 (7 bases). Trimming took 0 bases from V and 2 from J, leaving 18 bases between them. Per germline, CDR1 SGDLS and CDR2 YYNGEE. The CDR3 loop spans 18 amino acids. The CDR3 nucleotides read TGTGCCAGCAGCGTAGAGGGGGCGTTGGGGGGCCCCTACAATGAGCAGTTCTTC. Residues: CASSVEGALGGPYNEQFF.

This clone was seen a handful of times. The rearrangement links TRBV4-2 to TRBJ1-1; 7 positions agree with TRBD1. The germline V gene has CDR1 LGHNA and CDR2 YNFKEQ. V shed 3 bases and J 1 base; nucleotides not matched to a gene: 8. CDR3 length: 16 amino acids. The CDR3 region has the DNA TGTGCCAGCAGCCAGGACTCCCGACAGGGGAACACTGAAGCTTTCTTT. Protein product: CASSQDSRQGNTEAFF.

J is TRBJ2-7 and V is TRBV7-2; a weak D match, TRBD1 (6 bases). This CDR3 has 15 residues. Germline-derived CDR1 and CDR2 are SGHTA and FQGNSA. V lost 5 bases, J lost 4 bases, and 18 bases lay in between. The CDR3, as DNA: TGTGCCAGCAGCACCAGGGGTAGCTCCATTTACGAGCAGTACTTC. Protein: CASSTRGSSIYEQYF.

In this sample, this clone turned up a few times. The chain uses TRBV2 and TRBJ1-5, with 7 bases fitting TRBD1. V lost 6 bases to trimming and J lost 4 bases; unmatched junction nucleotides: 9. CDR3 length: 15 residues. Germline CDR1 reads SNHLY; CDR2 reads FYNNEI. The CDR3: CASSALGQSNQPQHF. For the CDR3, the DNA is TGTGCCAGCAGCGCCCTGGGACAGTCGAATCAGCCCCAGCATTTT.

This chain connects TRBV4-2 to TRBJ2-3; weak D call: TRBD1 (6 bases). Trimming pared 1 base from V and 1 base from J, leaving 15 bases between. Germline V CDR1 and CDR2: LGHNA, YNFKEQ. The CDR3 has 17 amino acids. CDR3 in amino acids: CASSQGKDRSRTDTQYF. CDR3 nucleotides: TGTGCCAGCAGCCAAGGAAAAGACAGGTCGCGCACAGATACGCAGTATTTT.

V is TRBV28 and J is TRBJ1-1; 7 bases line up with TRBD1. The CDR3 is made up of 15 amino acids. The trim removed 3 bases at V and 0 bases at J, leaving 4 bases unmatched. Germline values: CDR1 MDHEN, CDR2 SYDVKM. This chain's CDR3 is CASSFYRGLNTEAFF. The CDR3 DNA is TGTGCCAGCAGTTTTTACAGGGGATTGAACACTGAAGCTTTCTTT. The whole variable domain, remainder taken from reference TRBV28 and TRBJ1-1, is DVKVTQSSRYLVKRTGEKVFLECVQDMDHENMFWYRQDPGLGLRLIYFSYDVKMKEKGDIPEGYSVSREKKERFSLILESASTNQTSMYLCASSFYRGLNTEAFFGQGTRLTVV.

Written as DNA, the CDR3 is TGTGCCAGCAGCCAACACCTAGCGGATTTCTACAATGAGCAGTTCTTC. It specifies CASSQHLADFYNEQFF. V is TRBV4-2 and J is TRBJ2-1, with 7 bases that match TRBD2. Germline CDR1 is LGHNA and CDR2 is YNFKEQ. This CDR3 has 16 residues. V was clipped by 2 bases and J by 3 bases; unmatched bases: 7.

The table lists this clone with a few counts. The chain recombines TRBV27 with TRBJ2-7; tentatively, D is TRBD2 (5 bases). CDR1 and CDR2 (germline): MNHEY, SMNVEV (reference sequence). The CDR3 totals 17 residues. Deletions cut 0 bases from V and 0 bases from J, with 15 bases between. In nucleotides, the CDR3 is TGTGCCAGCAGTTTATCGAATTTTGGAGGCCGCTCCTACGAGCAGTACTTC. Translated, it gives CASSLSNFGGRSYEQYF.

In its sample, this clone was seen many times. The chain is built from TRBV19 and TRBJ1-5; D perhaps matches TRBD1 (6 bases). The CDR3 contains 17 residues. Per germline, CDR1 LNHDA and CDR2 SQIVND (reference sequence). The V gene lost 4 bases and the J gene lost 2 bases, with 18 bases spanning the gap. The chain's CDR3 is CASSRETGGYGNQPQHF. Written as DNA, the CDR3 is TGTGCCAGTAGTAGAGAGACAGGTGGATATGGCAATCAGCCCCAGCATTTT.

The chain links TRBV20-1 to TRBJ2-3, with 7 bases matching TRBD1. With V trimmed by 3 bases and J by 7 bases, 7 bases remained unmatched. Germline V gene lookup returns CDR1 DFQATT and CDR2 SNEGSKA (reference sequence). The CDR3 loop spans 13 amino acids. The CDR3 loop is CSASGQDRNTQYF. The CDR3 bases are TGCAGTGCTAGTGGACAGGATAGAAATACGCAGTATTTT.

This chain uses TRBV19 with TRBJ2-5; 10 bases map to TRBD2. Looked up from germline, CDR1 is LNHDA and CDR2 is SQIVND (reference sequence). The CDR3 has 17 amino acids. V lost 3 bases and J lost 2; bases outside the gene matches: 9. The CDR3 sequence: CASSMISGGLNQETQYF. CDR3 coding DNA: TGTGCCAGTAGTATGATTAGCGGGGGGCTAAATCAAGAGACCCAGTACTTC.

The count of this clone is one. The chain has TRBV27 and TRBJ2-1, with a weak D call TRBD2 (7 bases). V lost 6 bases to trimming and J lost 10 bases, with 22 bases between them. Per the germline V gene, CDR1 is MNHEY and CDR2 is SMNVEV (reference sequence). The CDR3 has 15 residues. The CDR3 reads CASREGGGGQREQFF. CDR3 coding DNA: TGTGCCAGCAGAGAGGGTGGGGGGGGGCAGCGGGAGCAGTTCTTC.

This clone was found a few times. The chain links TRBV5-5 to TRBJ2-3; 9 bases are shared with TRBD2. In germline, CDR1 is SGHKS, CDR2 YYEKEE (reference sequence). The CDR3 totals 17 residues. V dropped 4 bases and J dropped 4; count of bases not matched to a gene: 13. The CDR3 DNA reads TGTGCCAGCAGCCTGACACTTAGCGGGAGCGGGCCAGATACGCAGTATTTT. Amino acid sequence: CASSLTLSGSGPDTQYF.

The chain links TRBV28 to TRBJ2-1, with D possibly TRBD1 on 6 matching bases. Trimming took 7 bases from V and 0 from J, leaving 10 bases between them. CDR3 length: 14 residues. Per the germline V gene, CDR1 is MDHEN and CDR2 is SYDVKM. The CDR3 nucleotides read TGTGCCAGCATCCAGGGGAGCTCCTACAATGAGCAGTTCTTC. Amino acid sequence: CASIQGSSYNEQFF.

The rearrangement joins TRBV5-1 to TRBJ2-2, with 8 positions matching TRBD2. CDR3 size: 15 residues. Trimming at V came to 8 bases and at J to 5 bases, leaving 11 bases not matched to a gene. Germline assignment: CDR1 SGHRS and CDR2 YFSETQ. The CDR3 DNA sequence: TGCGCCAGTACCCCGGGGGGGGGCTGGACCGGGGAGCTGTTTTTT. This sequence encodes CASTPGGGWTGELFF.

This clone was counted a single time. The chain joins TRBV7-9 to TRBJ1-4, with D perhaps TRBD1 (5 bases). V lost 7 bases and J 4 bases, leaving 16 bases between the germline ends. The CDR3 is 15 residues long. CDR1 SEHNR and CDR2 FQNEAQ come from the germline V gene (reference sequence). The CDR3 nucleotides read TGTGCCAGCACCCGGCTAGGGGATCATAATGAAAAACTGTTTTTT. This encodes CASTRLGDHNEKLFF.

V is TRBV2 and J is TRBJ2-5; 8 nucleotides line up with TRBD2. Germline CDR1 is SNHLY and CDR2 is FYNNEI. After removal of 4 bases from V and 3 bases from J, the junction contained 4 bases not matched to a gene. The CDR3 spans 14 residues. The CDR3 reads CASSVTSGKETQYF. CDR3 coding DNA: TGTGCCAGCAGTGTTACTAGCGGAAAAGAGACCCAGTACTTC.

This clone was seen a handful of times. V usage is TRBV2 and J usage is TRBJ2-6; 8 bases line up with TRBD1. V was pared by 7 bases and J by 2 bases, with 7 bases of the junction left unmatched. Germline CDR1 and CDR2: SNHLY and FYNNEI. This CDR3 is 16 amino acids long. CDR3 region: CASKLDRAAGANVLTF. The CDR3, as DNA: TGTGCCAGCAAGCTGGACAGGGCGGCTGGGGCCAACGTCCTGACTTTC.

The CDR3, as DNA: TGTGCCTGGAGCCCCAATCAGTTTTACGAGCAGTACTTC. Residues: CAWSPNQFYEQYF. This rearrangement joins TRBV30 to TRBJ2-7; D ambiguous. The CDR3 runs 13 residues. V was trimmed by 3 bases and J by 4 bases, leaving 13 bases between them. Germline V gene sequence: CDR1 GTSNPN, CDR2 SVGIG (reference sequence).

The chain employs TRBV19 and TRBJ1-4; 10 nucleotides agree with TRBD1. This CDR3 comprises 15 residues. Germline loops: CDR1 LNHDA, CDR2 SQIVND (reference sequence). Trimming took 7 bases from V and 2 from J; bases not matched to a gene: 4. The CDR3 sequence is CASMDRGMTNEKLFF. The CDR3 DNA is TGTGCCAGTATGGACAGGGGGATGACTAATGAAAAACTGTTTTTT.